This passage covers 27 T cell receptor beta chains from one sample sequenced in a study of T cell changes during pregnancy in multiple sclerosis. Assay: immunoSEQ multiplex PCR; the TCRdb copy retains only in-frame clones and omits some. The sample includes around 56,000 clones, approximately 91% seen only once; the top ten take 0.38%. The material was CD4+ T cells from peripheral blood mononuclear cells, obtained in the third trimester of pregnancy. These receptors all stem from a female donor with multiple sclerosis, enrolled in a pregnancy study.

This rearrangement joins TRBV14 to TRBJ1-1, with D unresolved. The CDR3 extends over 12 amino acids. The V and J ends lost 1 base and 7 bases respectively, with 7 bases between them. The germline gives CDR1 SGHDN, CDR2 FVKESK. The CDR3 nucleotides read TGTGCCAGCAGCCAAGGGCTCAATGAAGCTTTCTTT. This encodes CASSQGLNEAFF.

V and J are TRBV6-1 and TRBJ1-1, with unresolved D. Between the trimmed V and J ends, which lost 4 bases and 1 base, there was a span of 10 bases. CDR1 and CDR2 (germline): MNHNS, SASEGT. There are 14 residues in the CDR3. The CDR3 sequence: CASSGRSSNTEAFF. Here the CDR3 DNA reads TGTGCCAGCAGTGGGAGAAGTTCGAACACTGAAGCTTTCTTT.

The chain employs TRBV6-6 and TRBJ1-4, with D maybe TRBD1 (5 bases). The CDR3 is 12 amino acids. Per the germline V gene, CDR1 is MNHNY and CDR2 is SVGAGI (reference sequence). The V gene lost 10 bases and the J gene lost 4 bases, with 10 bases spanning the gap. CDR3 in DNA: TGTGCCAAGCGGGACGTTAATGAAAAACTGTTTTTT. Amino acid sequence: CAKRDVNEKLFF.

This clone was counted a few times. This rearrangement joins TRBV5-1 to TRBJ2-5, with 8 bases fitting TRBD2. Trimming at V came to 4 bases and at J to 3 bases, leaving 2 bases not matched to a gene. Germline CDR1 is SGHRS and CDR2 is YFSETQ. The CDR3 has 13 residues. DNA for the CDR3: TGCGCCAGCAGCCCACTAGCGGAAGAGACCCAGTACTTC. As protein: CASSPLAEETQYF.

The CDR3 DNA sequence: TGCGCCAGCAGTGAGGATGGTAGCGGGAGTGTCGAGCAGTACTTC. Protein: CASSEDGSGSVEQYF. The chain joins TRBV10-2 to TRBJ2-7; TRBD2 agrees at 9 bases. Trimming at V came to 2 bases and at J to 6 bases, leaving 8 bases not matched to a gene. Germline assignment: CDR1 WSHSY and CDR2 SAAADI. CDR3 length: 15 amino acids.

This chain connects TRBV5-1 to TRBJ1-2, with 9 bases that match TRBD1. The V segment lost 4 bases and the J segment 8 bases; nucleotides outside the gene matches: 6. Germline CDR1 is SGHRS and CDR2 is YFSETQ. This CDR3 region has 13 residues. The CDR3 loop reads CASSRGQGEGYTF. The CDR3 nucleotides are TGCGCCAGCAGCCGGGGACAGGGTGAAGGCTACACCTTC.

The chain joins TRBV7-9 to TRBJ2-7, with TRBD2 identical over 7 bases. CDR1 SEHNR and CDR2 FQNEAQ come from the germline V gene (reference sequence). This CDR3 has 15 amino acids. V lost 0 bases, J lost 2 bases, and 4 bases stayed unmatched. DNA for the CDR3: TGTGCCAGCAGCTTAGCGGGAGGGACCCCCTACGAGCAGTACTTC. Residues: CASSLAGGTPYEQYF.

The CDR3 sequence is CASSQDYSLSNQPQHF. Written as DNA, the CDR3 is TGCGCCAGCAGCCAAGATTACAGTCTTAGCAATCAGCCCCAGCATTTT. This chain joins TRBV4-1 and TRBJ1-5; no definite D call. The CDR3 is made up of 16 amino acids. Trimming cost V 0 bases and J 0 bases, with 9 bases left between them. CDR1 and CDR2 from the germline V gene are MGHRA and YSYEKL.

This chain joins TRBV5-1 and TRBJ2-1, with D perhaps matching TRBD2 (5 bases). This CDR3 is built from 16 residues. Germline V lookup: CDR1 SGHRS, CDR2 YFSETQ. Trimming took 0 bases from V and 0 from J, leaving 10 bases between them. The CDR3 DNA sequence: TGCGCCAGCAGCTTGGACGGGGTCAACTCCTACAATGAGCAGTTCTTC. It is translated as CASSLDGVNSYNEQFF. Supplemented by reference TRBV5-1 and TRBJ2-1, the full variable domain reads KAGVTQTPRYLIKTRGQQVTLSCSPISGHRSVSWYQQTPGQGLQFLFEYFSETQRNKGNFPGRFSGRQFSNSRSEMNVSTLELGDSALYLCASSLDGVNSYNEQFFGPGTRLTVL.

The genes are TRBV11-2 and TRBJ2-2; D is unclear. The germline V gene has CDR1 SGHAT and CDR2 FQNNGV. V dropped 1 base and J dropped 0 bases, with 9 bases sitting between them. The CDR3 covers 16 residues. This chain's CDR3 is CASSLVGRTNTGELFF. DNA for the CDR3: TGTGCCAGCAGCTTAGTGGGCAGAACGAACACCGGGGAGCTGTTTTTT.

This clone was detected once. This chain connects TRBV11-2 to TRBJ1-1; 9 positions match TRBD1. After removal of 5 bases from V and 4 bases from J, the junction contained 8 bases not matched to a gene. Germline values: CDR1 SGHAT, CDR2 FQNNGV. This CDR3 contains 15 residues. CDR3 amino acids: CASSPIQGAGTEAFF. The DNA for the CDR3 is TGTGCCAGCAGCCCTATACAGGGGGCAGGCACTGAAGCTTTCTTT.

In DNA, the CDR3 is TGTGCCAGCAGAGAGGGAGGTAACTATGGCTACACCTTC. As protein: CASREGGNYGYTF. The V and J genes are TRBV7-9 and TRBJ1-2, with no clear D. V was cut by 6 bases and J by 1 base, with 9 bases left in between. This CDR3 region has 13 residues. Germline V gives CDR1 SEHNR, CDR2 FQNEAQ (reference sequence).

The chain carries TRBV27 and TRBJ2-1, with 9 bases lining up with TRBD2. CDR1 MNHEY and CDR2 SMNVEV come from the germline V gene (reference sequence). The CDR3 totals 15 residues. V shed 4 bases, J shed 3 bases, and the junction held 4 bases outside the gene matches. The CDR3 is CASSSSGADYNEQFF. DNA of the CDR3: TGTGCCAGCAGTTCTAGCGGGGCCGACTACAATGAGCAGTTCTTC.

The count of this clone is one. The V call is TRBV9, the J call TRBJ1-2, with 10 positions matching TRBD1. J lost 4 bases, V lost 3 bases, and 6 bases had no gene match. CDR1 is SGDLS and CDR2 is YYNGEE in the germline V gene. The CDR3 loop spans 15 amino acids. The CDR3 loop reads CASSEGTGVIYGYTF. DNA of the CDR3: TGTGCCAGCAGCGAGGGGACAGGGGTCATCTATGGCTACACCTTC.

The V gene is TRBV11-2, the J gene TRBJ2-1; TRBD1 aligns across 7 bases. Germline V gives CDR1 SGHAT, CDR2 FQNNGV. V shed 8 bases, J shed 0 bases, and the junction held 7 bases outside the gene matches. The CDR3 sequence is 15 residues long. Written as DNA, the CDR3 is TGTGCCAGCGGGACAGCGATCCTCTCCTACAATGAGCAGTTCTTC. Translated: CASGTAILSYNEQFF.

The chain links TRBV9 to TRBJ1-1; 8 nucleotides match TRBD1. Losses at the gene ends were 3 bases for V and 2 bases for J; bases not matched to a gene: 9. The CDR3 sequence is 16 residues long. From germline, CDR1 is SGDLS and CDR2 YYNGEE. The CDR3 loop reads CASSGRGGQVNTEAFF. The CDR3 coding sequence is TGTGCCAGCAGCGGCCGCGGGGGACAGGTAAACACTGAAGCTTTCTTT.

CDR3 region: CAISTSGGEYGELFF. The CDR3 DNA sequence: TGTGCCATCAGTACCTCAGGGGGCGAATACGGGGAGCTGTTTTTT. V and J are TRBV10-3 and TRBJ2-2; 8 bases fit TRBD1. Germline-derived CDR1 and CDR2 are ENHRY and SYGVKD. The V and J ends lost 5 bases and 7 bases, in that order; junction bases with no gene match: 9. This CDR3 region has 15 residues.

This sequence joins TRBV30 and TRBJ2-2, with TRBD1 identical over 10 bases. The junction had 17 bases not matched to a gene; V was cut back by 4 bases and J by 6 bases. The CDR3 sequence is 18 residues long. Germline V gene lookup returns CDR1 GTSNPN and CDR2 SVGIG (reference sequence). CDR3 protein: CAWKPGQGIIQIPGELFF. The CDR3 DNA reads TGTGCCTGGAAACCGGGACAGGGGATAATCCAAATCCCCGGGGAGCTGTTTTTT.

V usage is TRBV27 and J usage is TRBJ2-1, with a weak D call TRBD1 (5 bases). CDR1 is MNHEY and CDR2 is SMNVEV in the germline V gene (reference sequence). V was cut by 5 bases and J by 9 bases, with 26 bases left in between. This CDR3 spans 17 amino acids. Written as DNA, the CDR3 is TGTGCCAGCAGTAGACAGTTTTCCCCCCTCCCCCCGGTTGAGCAGTTCTTC. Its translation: CASSRQFSPLPPVEQFF.

Written as DNA, the CDR3 is TGTGCCAGTAGTGTGGTTGGGAGTTCCCACCAGCCCCAGCATTTT. Encoded protein: CASSVVGSSHQPQHF. The chain carries TRBV19 and TRBJ1-5; D gene uncertain. The CDR3 spans 15 residues. Germline CDR1 and CDR2: LNHDA and SQIVND (reference sequence). V was pared by 5 bases and J by 7 bases, with 18 bases between.

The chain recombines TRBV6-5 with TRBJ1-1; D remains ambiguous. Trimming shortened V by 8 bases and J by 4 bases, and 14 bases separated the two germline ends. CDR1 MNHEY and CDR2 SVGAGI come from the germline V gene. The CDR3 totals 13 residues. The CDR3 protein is CASSLTLGTEAFF. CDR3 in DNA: TGTGCCAGCTCCTTGACTCTCGGCACTGAAGCTTTCTTT.

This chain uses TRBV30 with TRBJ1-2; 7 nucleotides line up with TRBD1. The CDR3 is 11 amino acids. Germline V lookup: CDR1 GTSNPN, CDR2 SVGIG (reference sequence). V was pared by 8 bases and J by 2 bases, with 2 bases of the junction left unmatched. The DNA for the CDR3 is TGTGCCGTACAGGGGAACTATGGCTACACCTTC. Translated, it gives CAVQGNYGYTF.

The CDR3 sequence is CASSIVRGNQPQHF. CDR3 DNA sequence: TGTGCCAGTAGTATAGTCAGGGGTAATCAGCCCCAGCATTTT. The chain uses TRBV19 and TRBJ1-5, with D maybe TRBD1 (6 bases). The germline CDR1 and CDR2 sequences are LNHDA and SQIVND (reference sequence). Trimming removed 1 base at V and 4 bases at J, with 8 bases between. This CDR3 has 14 amino acids.

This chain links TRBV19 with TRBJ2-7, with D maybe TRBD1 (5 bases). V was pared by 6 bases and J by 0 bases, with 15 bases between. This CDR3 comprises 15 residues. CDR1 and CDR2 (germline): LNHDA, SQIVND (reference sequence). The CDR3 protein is CASRALVDSSYEQYF. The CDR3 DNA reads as TGTGCCAGTAGGGCCCTAGTTGACAGCTCCTACGAGCAGTACTTC.

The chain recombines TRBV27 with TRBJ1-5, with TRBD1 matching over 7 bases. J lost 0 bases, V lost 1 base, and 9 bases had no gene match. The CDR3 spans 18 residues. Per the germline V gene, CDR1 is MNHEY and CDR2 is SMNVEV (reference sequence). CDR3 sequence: CASSLFGDSDYSNQPQHF. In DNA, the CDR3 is TGTGCCAGCAGTTTATTCGGGGACAGCGACTATAGCAATCAGCCCCAGCATTTT.

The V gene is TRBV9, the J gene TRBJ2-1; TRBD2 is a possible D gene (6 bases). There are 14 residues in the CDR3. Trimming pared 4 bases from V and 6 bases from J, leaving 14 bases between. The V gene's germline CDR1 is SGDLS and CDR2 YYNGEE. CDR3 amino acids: CASSPRRGSNEQFF. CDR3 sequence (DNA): TGTGCCAGCAGCCCCCGCCGGGGGAGCAATGAGCAGTTCTTC. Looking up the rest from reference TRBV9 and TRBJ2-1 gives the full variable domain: DSGVTQTPKHLITATGQRVTLRCSPRSGDLSVYWYQQSLDQGLQFLIQYYNGEERAKGNILERFSAQQFPDLHSELNLSSLELGDSALYFCASSPRRGSNEQFFGPGTRLTVL.

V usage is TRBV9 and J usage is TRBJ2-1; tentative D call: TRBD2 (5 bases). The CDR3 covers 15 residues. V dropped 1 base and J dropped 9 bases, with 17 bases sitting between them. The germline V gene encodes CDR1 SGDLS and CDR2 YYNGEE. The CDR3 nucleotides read TGTGCCAGCAGCGTAACCGGGGATAGTGCGGGTGAGCAGTTCTTC. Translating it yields CASSVTGDSAGEQFF.